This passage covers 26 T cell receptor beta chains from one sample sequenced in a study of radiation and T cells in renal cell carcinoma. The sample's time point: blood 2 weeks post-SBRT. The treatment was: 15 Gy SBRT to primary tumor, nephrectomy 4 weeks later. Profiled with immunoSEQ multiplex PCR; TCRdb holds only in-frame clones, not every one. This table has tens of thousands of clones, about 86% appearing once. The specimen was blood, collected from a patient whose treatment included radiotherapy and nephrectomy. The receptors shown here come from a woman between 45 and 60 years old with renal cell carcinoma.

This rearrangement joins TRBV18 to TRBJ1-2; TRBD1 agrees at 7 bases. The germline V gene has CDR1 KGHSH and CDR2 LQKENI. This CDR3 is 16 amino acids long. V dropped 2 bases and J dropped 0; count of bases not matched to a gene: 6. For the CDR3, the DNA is TGTGCCAGCTCACCAGGGACAGTCCGAGCTAACTATGGCTACACCTTC. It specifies CASSPGTVRANYGYTF.

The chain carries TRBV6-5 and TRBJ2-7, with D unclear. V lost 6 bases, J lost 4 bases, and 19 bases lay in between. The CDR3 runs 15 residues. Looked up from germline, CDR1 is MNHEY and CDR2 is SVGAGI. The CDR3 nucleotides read TGTGCCAGCAGACCCGGGCCTTCCAAGGGTTACGAGCAGTACTTC. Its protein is CASRPGPSKGYEQYF.

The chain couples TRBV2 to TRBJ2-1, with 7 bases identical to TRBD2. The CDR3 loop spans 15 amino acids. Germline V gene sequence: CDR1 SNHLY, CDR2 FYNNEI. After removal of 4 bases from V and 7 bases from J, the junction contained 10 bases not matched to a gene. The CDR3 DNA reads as TGTGCCAGCAGTGGTGTAAGGGCCGGGGGGAATGAGCAGTTCTTC. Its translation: CASSGVRAGGNEQFF.

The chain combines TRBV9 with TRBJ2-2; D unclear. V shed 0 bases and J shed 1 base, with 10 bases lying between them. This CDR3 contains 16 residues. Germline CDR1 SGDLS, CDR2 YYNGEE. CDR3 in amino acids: CASSVGVTMNTGELFF. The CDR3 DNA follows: TGTGCCAGCAGCGTAGGAGTGACGATGAACACCGGGGAGCTGTTTTTT. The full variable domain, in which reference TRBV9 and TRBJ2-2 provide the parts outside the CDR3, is DSGVTQTPKHLITATGQRVTLRCSPRSGDLSVYWYQQSLDQGLQFLIQYYNGEERAKGNILERFSAQQFPDLHSELNLSSLELGDSALYFCASSVGVTMNTGELFFGEGSRLTVL.

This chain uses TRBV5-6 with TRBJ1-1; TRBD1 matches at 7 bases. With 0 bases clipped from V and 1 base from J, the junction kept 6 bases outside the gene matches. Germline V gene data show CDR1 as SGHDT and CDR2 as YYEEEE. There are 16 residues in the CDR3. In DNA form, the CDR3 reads TGTGCCAGCAGCTTGGTGATCGGGACAGCGAACACTGAAGCTTTCTTT. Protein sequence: CASSLVIGTANTEAFF.

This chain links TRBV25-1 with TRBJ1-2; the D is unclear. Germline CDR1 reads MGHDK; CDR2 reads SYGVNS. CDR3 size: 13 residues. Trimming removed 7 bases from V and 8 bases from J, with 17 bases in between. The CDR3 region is CASTPGINDGYTF. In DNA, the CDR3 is TGTGCCAGCACTCCCGGCATCAACGACGGCTACACCTTC.

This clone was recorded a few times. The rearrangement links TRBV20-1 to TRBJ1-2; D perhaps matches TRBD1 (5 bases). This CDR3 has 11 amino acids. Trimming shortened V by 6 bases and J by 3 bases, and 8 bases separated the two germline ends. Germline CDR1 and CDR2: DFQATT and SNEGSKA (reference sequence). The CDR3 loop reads CSAGRDYGYTF. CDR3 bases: TGCAGTGCGGGGCGGGACTATGGCTACACCTTC.

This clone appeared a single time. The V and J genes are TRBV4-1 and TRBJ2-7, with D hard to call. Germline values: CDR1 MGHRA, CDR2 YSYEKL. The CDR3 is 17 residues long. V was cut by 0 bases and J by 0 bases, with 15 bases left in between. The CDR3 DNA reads TGCGCCAGCAGCCAAGAAGAGATTCGCGAAGGCTCCTACGAGCAGTACTTC. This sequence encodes CASSQEEIREGSYEQYF.

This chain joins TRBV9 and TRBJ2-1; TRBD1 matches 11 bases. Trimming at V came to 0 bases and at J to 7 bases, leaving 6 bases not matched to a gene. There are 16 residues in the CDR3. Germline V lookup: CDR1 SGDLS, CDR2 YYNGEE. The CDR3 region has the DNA TGTGCCAGCAGCGTAGCCTGGCGGGACAGGGGGAATGAGCAGTTCTTC. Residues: CASSVAWRDRGNEQFF.

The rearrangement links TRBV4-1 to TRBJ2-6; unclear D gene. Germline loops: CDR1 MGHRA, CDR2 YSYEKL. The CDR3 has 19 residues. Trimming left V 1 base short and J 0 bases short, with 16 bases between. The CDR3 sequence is CASSQGWKGMSSGANVLTF. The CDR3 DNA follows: TGCGCCAGCAGCCAAGGTTGGAAGGGAATGAGCTCTGGGGCCAACGTCCTGACTTTC.

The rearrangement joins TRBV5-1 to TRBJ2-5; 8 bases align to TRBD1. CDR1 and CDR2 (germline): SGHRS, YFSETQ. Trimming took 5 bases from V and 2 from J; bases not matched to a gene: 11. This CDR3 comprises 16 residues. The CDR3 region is CASRQGQGRVQETQYF. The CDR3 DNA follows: TGCGCCAGCAGACAAGGACAGGGTCGCGTTCAAGAGACCCAGTACTTC.

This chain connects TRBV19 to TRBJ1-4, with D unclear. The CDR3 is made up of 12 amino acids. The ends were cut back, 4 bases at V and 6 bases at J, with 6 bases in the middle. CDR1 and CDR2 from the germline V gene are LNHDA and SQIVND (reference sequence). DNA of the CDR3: TGTGCCAGTAGTACCATGGATGAAAAACTGTTTTTT. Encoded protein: CASSTMDEKLFF.

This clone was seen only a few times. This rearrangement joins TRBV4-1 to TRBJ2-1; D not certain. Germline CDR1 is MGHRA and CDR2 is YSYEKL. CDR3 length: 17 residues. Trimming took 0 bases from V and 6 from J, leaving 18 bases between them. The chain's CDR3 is CASSQEEALPTSNEQFF. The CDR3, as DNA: TGCGCCAGCAGCCAAGAAGAGGCTTTGCCGACCAGCAATGAGCAGTTCTTC.

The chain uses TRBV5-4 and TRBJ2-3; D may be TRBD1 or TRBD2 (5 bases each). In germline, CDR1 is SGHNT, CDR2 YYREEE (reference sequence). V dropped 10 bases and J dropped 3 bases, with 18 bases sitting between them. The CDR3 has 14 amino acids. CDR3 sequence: CAVGTWGGTDTQYF. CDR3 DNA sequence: TGTGCCGTCGGGACCTGGGGCGGGACAGATACGCAGTATTTT.

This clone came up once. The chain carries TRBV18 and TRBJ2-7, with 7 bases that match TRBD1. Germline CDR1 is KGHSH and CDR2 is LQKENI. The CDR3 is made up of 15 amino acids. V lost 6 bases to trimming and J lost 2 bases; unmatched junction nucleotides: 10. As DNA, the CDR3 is TGTGCCAGCTCGGGGACCGGGACAGAAACCTACGAGCAGTACTTC. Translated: CASSGTGTETYEQYF.

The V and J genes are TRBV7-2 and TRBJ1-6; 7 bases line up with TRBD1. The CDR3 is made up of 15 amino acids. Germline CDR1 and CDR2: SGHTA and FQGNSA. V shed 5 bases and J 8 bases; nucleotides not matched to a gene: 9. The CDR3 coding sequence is TGTGCCAGCAGCGATACCGGGACAGCAGATTCACCCCTCCACTTT. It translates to CASSDTGTADSPLHF.

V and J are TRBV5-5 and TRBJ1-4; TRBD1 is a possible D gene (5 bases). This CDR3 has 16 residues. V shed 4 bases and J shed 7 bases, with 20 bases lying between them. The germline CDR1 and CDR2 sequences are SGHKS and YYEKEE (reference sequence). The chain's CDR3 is CASSRGSPGMSEKLFF. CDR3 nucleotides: TGTGCCAGCAGCCGGGGGAGTCCAGGGATGAGTGAAAAACTGTTTTTT. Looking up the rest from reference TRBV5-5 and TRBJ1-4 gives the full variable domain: DAGVTQSPTHLIKTRGQQVTLRCSPISGHKSVSWYQQVLGQGPQFIFQYYEKEERGRGNFPDRFSARQFPNYSSELNVNALLLGDSALYLCASSRGSPGMSEKLFFGSGTQLSVL.

This CDR3 reads CASSLSHRNEANYGYTF. CDR3 in DNA: TGTGCCAGCAGTTTATCGCATCGGAATGAAGCTAACTATGGCTACACCTTC. The genes are TRBV27 and TRBJ1-2; D gene ambiguous. The CDR3 covers 17 residues. V dropped 0 bases and J dropped 0 bases, with 14 bases sitting between them. Germline CDR1 is MNHEY and CDR2 is SMNVEV (reference sequence).

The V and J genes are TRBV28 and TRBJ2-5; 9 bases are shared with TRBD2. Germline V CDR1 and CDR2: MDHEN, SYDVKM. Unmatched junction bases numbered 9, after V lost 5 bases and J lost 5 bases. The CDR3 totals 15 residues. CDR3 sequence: CASSTSGPKGETQYF. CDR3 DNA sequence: TGTGCCAGCAGTACTAGCGGGCCCAAAGGGGAGACCCAGTACTTC.

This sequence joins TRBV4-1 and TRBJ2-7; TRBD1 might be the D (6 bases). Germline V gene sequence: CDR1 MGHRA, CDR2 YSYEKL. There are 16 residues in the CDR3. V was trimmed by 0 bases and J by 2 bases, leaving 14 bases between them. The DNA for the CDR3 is TGCGCCAGCAGCCAAGATACCACAGGGACAACCTACGAGCAGTACTTC. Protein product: CASSQDTTGTTYEQYF.

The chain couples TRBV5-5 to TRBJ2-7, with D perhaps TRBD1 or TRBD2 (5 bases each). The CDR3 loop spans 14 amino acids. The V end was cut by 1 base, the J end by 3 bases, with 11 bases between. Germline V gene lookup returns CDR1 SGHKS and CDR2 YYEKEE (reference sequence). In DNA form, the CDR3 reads TGTGCCAGCAGCTTGCGTAGGGGAGTCTACGAGCAGTACTTC. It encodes CASSLRRGVYEQYF.

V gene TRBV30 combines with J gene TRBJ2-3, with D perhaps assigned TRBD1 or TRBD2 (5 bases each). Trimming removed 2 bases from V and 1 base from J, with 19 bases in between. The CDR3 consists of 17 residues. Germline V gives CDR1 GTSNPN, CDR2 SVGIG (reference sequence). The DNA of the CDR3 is TGTGCCTGGAGTAAACCCGGGACCCTTATGGGCACAGATACGCAGTATTTT. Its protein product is CAWSKPGTLMGTDTQYF.

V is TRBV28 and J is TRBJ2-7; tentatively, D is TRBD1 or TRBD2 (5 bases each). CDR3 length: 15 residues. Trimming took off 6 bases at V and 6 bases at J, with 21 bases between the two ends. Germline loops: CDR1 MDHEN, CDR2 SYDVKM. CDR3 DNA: TGTGCCAGCAGCTTTAACGGGAATAAGGGGCTCGAGCAGTACTTC. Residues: CASSFNGNKGLEQYF.

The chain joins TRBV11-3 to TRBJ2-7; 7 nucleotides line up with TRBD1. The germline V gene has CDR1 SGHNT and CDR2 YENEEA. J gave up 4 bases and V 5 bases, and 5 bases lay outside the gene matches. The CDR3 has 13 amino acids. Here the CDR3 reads CASSRTGSYEQYF. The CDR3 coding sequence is TGTGCCAGCAGCCGGACAGGTTCGTACGAGCAGTACTTC.

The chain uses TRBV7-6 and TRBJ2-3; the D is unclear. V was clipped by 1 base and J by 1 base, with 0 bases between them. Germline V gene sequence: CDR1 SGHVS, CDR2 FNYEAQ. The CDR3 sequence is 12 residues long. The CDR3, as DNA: TGTGCCAGCAGCTTAGGCACAGATACGCAGTATTTT. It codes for CASSLGTDTQYF.

The CDR3 nucleotides read TGTGCCAGCAGCAGACTAGCGGGAGGGCTCTACAATGAGCAGTTCTTC. Its protein is CASSRLAGGLYNEQFF. The chain couples TRBV7-2 to TRBJ2-1, with TRBD2 matching 14 bases. CDR3 length equals 16 residues. From germline, CDR1 is SGHTA and CDR2 FQGNSA. V gave up 5 bases and J gave up 3 bases; unmatched junction bases: 3.